A single sample gave rise to the 3 T cell receptor beta chains below, sequenced in a study of blood T cells in healthy people across ages. Alongside a J-beta primer mix, a sample-barcoded 5' primer served in a second PCR lasting roughly 6 to 12 cycles. MiXCR, applied by TCRdb to the 5' RACE reads, yields one record per CDR3 protein. The table records approximately 400,000 distinct CDR3 sequences, approximately 47% of them present only once. Sequencing input: blood. The source of these receptors is a man aged 55 to 70 in good health.

This clonotype was observed at least ten times. The CDR3 DNA sequence: TGTGCCAGCAGTTTATTGTCTAGACCAGATACGCAGTATTTT. Amino acids: CASSLLSRPDTQYF. V is TRBV28 and J is TRBJ2-3; D unresolved. The CDR3 spans 14 residues. Germline V gene lookup returns CDR1 MDHEN and CDR2 SYDVKM. V dropped 1 base and J dropped 4 bases, with 9 bases sitting between them. Full variable domain (rest looked up from reference TRBV28 and TRBJ2-3): DVKVTQSSRYLVKRTGEKVFLECVQDMDHENMFWYRQDPGLGLRLIYFSYDVKMKEKGDIPEGYSVSREKKERFSLILESASTNQTSMYLCASSLLSRPDTQYFGPGTRLTVL.

V is TRBV12-3 or TRBV12-4 and J is TRBJ2-3, with a weak D call TRBD2 (5 bases). This CDR3 has 13 amino acids. V gave up 5 bases and J gave up 11 bases, with 17 bases separating them. CDR3 residues: CASSGEIADVQYF. CDR3 DNA sequence: TGTGCCAGCAGTGGGGAGATAGCAGATGTGCAGTATTTT.

This clonotype has just one count. V usage is TRBV7-2 and J usage is TRBJ2-3, with 7 bases aligning to TRBD2. The CDR3 contains 15 residues. Germline values: CDR1 SGHTA, CDR2 FQGNSA. V shed 4 bases and J 5 bases; nucleotides not matched to a gene: 9. This CDR3 is CASSSYGGDIDTQYF. The CDR3 DNA sequence: TGTGCCAGCAGCTCTTATGGGGGGGATATAGATACGCAGTATTTT.